This T cell receptor (beta chain) was sequenced in a study of response to subunit inactivated influenza vaccine. There are 15 residues in the CDR3. Germline V gene data show CDR1 as MNHEY and CDR2 as SVGEGT. Unmatched junction bases numbered 9, after V lost 5 bases and J lost 7 bases. TCRdb used MiXCR to reprocess the RT-PCR reads, holding one entry per CDR3 protein. This sample has roughly 700,000 distinct CDR3 sequences, with less than 20% found just once. The source of this sequence is a man aged 45-65 years who received an inactivated influenza vaccine. The chain has TRBV6-2 or TRBV6-3 and TRBJ2-1; 9 positions match TRBD2. This specimen consisted of PBMCs from blood, obtained 12 days after vaccination. CDR3 protein: CASSTAGGPWNEQFF. DNA for the CDR3: TGTGCCAGCAGTACGGCGGGAGGGCCCTGGAATGAGCAGTTCTTC.